This is a list of T cell receptor beta chains from one sample in a study of cytomegalovirus exposure and HLA in healthy donors. Libraries were prepared by immunoSEQ multiplex PCR; TCRdb keeps only in-frame clonotypes and omits some of them. This table holds about 180,000 clones, about 79% found once. Sequencing was carried out using PBMCs. These receptors all stem from a girl aged 2 to 10 in good health and CMV-seropositive. CDR3s include the opening cysteine and the closing phenylalanine or tryptophan. D genes are given only for firm matches. Size values are once, few and many counts, or a class for expanded clones, and some rows have none.

d_gene	v_gene	j_gene	abundance	CDR3nt	CDR3aa
NA	TRBV5-1	TRBJ1-1	NA	NA	CASSLVAVGNTEAFF
NA	TRBV7-9	TRBJ2-1	NA	TGTGCCAGCAGCCCCCCGGAGGGGAATGAGCAGTTCTTC	CASSPPEGNEQFF
NA	TRBV7-3	TRBJ1-2	NA	TGTGCCAGCAGCTTAATAGGACAGCCAACTAACTATGGCTACACCTTC	CASSLIGQPTNYGYTF
NA	TRBV12-5	TRBJ1-1	NA	TGTGCTAGTGGTTTAGGGCGGGAAGGCATGAACACTGAAGCTTTCTTT	CASGLGREGMNTEAFF
TRBD1	TRBV6-5	TRBJ1-4	NA	TGTGCCAGCAGACCCGGACAGGAGGGTGTTGGAAAACTGTTTTTT	CASRPGQEGVGKLFF
NA	TRBV5-6	TRBJ1-1	NA	TGTGCCAGCAGCTTGGTGTTACCAACGGGTTCCACTGAAGCTTTCTTT	CASSLVLPTGSTEAFF
NA	TRBV6-1	TRBJ2-3	NA	TGTGCCAGCAGTGAGATGGGGGCAGGGGCAACAGATACGCAGTATTTT	CASSEMGAGATDTQYF
NA	TRBV7-2	TRBJ1-2	once	TGTGCCAGCAGCCCGGGGACACGGGGTGACTATGGCTACACCTTC	CASSPGTRGDYGYTF
TRBD2	TRBV29-1	TRBJ2-1	NA	TGCAGCGTCCCAGCGGGGGGGCTGGTCAATGAGCAGTTCTTC	CSVPAGGLVNEQFF
NA	TRBV11-2	TRBJ1-5	NA	TGTGCCAGCAGCTTAACCCCTGAGCCCAATCAGCCCCAGCATTTT	CASSLTPEPNQPQHF
NA	TRBV4-1	TRBJ1-2	NA	TGCGCCAGCAGCCCGGGCTACAGGGCTAACTATGGCTACACCTTC	CASSPGYRANYGYTF
TRBD2	TRBV6-4	TRBJ2-7	NA	TGTGCCAGCCAAAGACTAGCGGGAGGCGGCGAGCAGTACTTC	CASQRLAGGGEQYF
TRBD2	TRBV5-1	TRBJ2-7	NA	TGCGCCAGCAGCTTGGCGGGGGGGAATTACGAGCAGTACTTC	CASSLAGGNYEQYF
NA	TRBV5-1	TRBJ2-3	NA	TGCGCCAGCAGCGCCGGGACACTTCATAGCACAGATACGCAGTATTTT	CASSAGTLHSTDTQYF
NA	TRBV7-9	TRBJ2-1	NA	TGTGCCAGCAGCTTAGGGACTACCGGGCGGTACAATGAGCAGTTCTTC	CASSLGTTGRYNEQFF
NA	TRBV6-4	TRBJ1-5	NA	TGTGCCAGCAGCCTCTCGGAGGGGCAGCCCCAGCATTTT	CASSLSEGQPQHF
TRBD2	TRBV2	TRBJ2-7	few	TGTGCCAGCAGTGAGACTAGCGGGAAGTACGAGCAGTACTTC	CASSETSGKYEQYF
NA	TRBV19	TRBJ1-1	NA	TGTGCCAGTATCAGGGATTACCCGAACACTGAAGCTTTCTTT	CASIRDYPNTEAFF
TRBD2	TRBV5-1	TRBJ2-7	NA	TGCGCCAGCAGCTTGGAGAGCGGGAGGGCCCCGGAGCAGTACTTC	CASSLESGRAPEQYF
NA	TRBV11-2	TRBJ2-1	NA	TGTGCCAGCAGCTTAGAGAGGAGTATCAATGAGCAGTTCTTC	CASSLERSINEQFF
NA	TRBV4-1	TRBJ2-7	few	TGCGCCAGCAGCCAAGATCAGACCTACGAGCAGTACTTC	CASSQDQTYEQYF
TRBD1	TRBV28	TRBJ2-7	NA	TGTGCCAGCACCCCAGGGGCAGGGGGCGTCTACGAGCAGTACTTC	CASTPGAGGVYEQYF
TRBD1	TRBV28	TRBJ2-3	NA	TGTGCCAGCAGTTCCGGACAGGGGGCCACAGATACGCAGTATTTT	CASSSGQGATDTQYF
NA	TRBV9	TRBJ2-7	NA	TGTGCCAGCGCCCCCGGAGGCGCGGGACCATACGAGCAGTACTTC	CASAPGGAGPYEQYF
TRBD2	TRBV5-1	TRBJ2-3	NA	TGCGCCAGCGGCTCGGGACTAGCGGGAGCGGGTGGATTTACAGATACGCAGTATTTT	CASGSGLAGAGGFTDTQYF
TRBD1	TRBV23-1	TRBJ1-5	NA	TGCGCCAGCAGTCTAGGGGGGTCGGGACAGGGATTTGGGAACAATCAGCCCCAGCATTTT	CASSLGGSGQGFGNNQPQHF
NA	TRBV6-1	TRBJ1-2	NA	TGTGCCAGCAGTGAAGGTCAAACGGGGGGCTACACCTTC	CASSEGQTGGYTF
NA	TRBV9	TRBJ2-1	NA	TGTGCCAGCAGCGTAGGTTTCTGGAGTCACAATGAGCAGTTCTTC	CASSVGFWSHNEQFF
TRBD1	TRBV6-5	TRBJ1-2	NA	TGTGCCAGCAGTCGCACGGACAGGGCAGGCGGTGGCTACACCTTC	CASSRTDRAGGGYTF
NA	TRBV5-1	TRBJ2-3	few	TGCGCCAGCAGCACCGAGACTCTCGGAGATACGCAGTATTTT	CASSTETLGDTQYF
TRBD2	TRBV7-8	TRBJ2-7	NA	TGTGCCAGCAGCTTGGCGGGGGACTCCTACGAGCAGTACTTC	CASSLAGDSYEQYF
TRBD1	TRBV5-8	TRBJ1-4	NA	TGTGCCAGCAGCTTGGGGACAGGGGGCGCCGTTAATGAAAAACTGTTTTTT	CASSLGTGGAVNEKLFF
NA	TRBV12-5	TRBJ1-2	NA	TGTGCTAGTGGTTTGGTATACAGGCACTATGGCTACACCTTC	CASGLVYRHYGYTF
TRBD1	TRBV7-9	TRBJ1-2	NA	TGTGCCAGCAGCTACGGGACAGCAATCTACACCTTC	CASSYGTAIYTF
TRBD1	TRBV28	TRBJ1-2	NA	TGTGCCAGCAACGGACAGGGTCCCTACTATGGCTACACCTTC	CASNGQGPYYGYTF
TRBD1	TRBV6-5	TRBJ2-7	NA	TGTGCCAGCAGTTACTTTGACAGGGGATCCAGCGAGCAGTACTTC	CASSYFDRGSSEQYF
TRBD2	TRBV7-9	TRBJ2-2	NA	TGTGCCAGCAGCTTCGGACTAGCGGGACCGGACGCGAACACCGGGGAGCTGTTTTTT	CASSFGLAGPDANTGELFF
NA	TRBV10-3	TRBJ1-2	NA	TGTGCCATCGGGGAGGGCCCTGAGCTTAGCTGCACCTTC	CAIGEGPELSCTF
TRBD1	TRBV4-1	TRBJ2-2	NA	TGCGCCAGCAGCCCTCGACCCACCGAAGCCGGGACAGCGAACACCGGGGAGCTGTTTTTT	CASSPRPTEAGTANTGELFF
NA	TRBV9	TRBJ1-1	NA	TGTGCCAGCAGCGTAGCTGTGTCTGAAGCTTTCTTT	CASSVAVSEAFF
NA	TRBV19	TRBJ1-3	NA	TGTGCCAGTAGGGAGGGCAGGGTCGCTGGAAACACCATATATTTT	CASREGRVAGNTIYF